Listed here are 27 T cell receptor beta chains from one sample, sequenced in a study of blood T cell repertoires in COVID-19. TCRdb's table, derived via immunoSEQ multiplex PCR, lists solely in-frame clones and lacks some. Of roughly 250,000 clones listed, approximately 80% are singletons. Source material: peripheral blood. All receptors derive from a woman older than 75 with acute or convalescent COVID-19.

The chain links TRBV7-9 to TRBJ2-5, with 7 positions matching TRBD2. The V and J ends lost 4 bases and 5 bases, in that order; junction bases with no gene match: 7. This CDR3 is built from 14 residues. Germline V gene sequence: CDR1 SEHNR, CDR2 FQNEAQ (reference sequence). CDR3 DNA sequence: TGTGCCAGCAGCTCCGGCAGGGAGGGCGAGACCCAGTACTTC. This translates into CASSSGREGETQYF.

In its sample, this clone was seen a few times. V gene TRBV10-3 combines with J gene TRBJ1-1; TRBD1 matches at 8 bases. Germline V gene lookup returns CDR1 ENHRY and CDR2 SYGVKD. V lost 2 bases and J lost 11; bases outside the gene matches: 7. The CDR3 has 13 residues. The CDR3, as DNA: TGTGCCATCAGTGAGAGGGTGGACAGGGAGGCTTTCTTT. Encoded protein: CAISERVDREAFF.

The chain carries TRBV3-1 (or the pseudogene TRBV3-2) and TRBJ2-7, with 9 bases that match TRBD1. Germline V gene data show CDR1 as LGHDT and CDR2 as YNNKEL (reference sequence). V was clipped by 4 bases and J by 4 bases; unmatched bases: 2. This CDR3 spans 13 amino acids. The CDR3 spells CASSRDREYEQYF. For the CDR3, the DNA is TGTGCCAGCAGCCGGGACAGGGAGTACGAGCAGTACTTC.

The V and J genes are TRBV30 and TRBJ2-1, with 11 bases identical to TRBD2. Per the germline V gene, CDR1 is GTSNPN and CDR2 is SVGIG (reference sequence). V shed 3 bases and J 9 bases; nucleotides not matched to a gene: 13. The length of the CDR3 is 16 residues. The CDR3 protein is CAWSRLAGSPSGEQFF. As DNA, the CDR3 is TGTGCCTGGAGCCGACTAGCGGGGAGCCCCTCGGGTGAGCAGTTCTTC.

This chain joins TRBV2 and TRBJ2-3, with 7 bases identical to TRBD1. This CDR3 is 17 amino acids long. Trimming took 4 bases from V and 0 from J; bases not matched to a gene: 10. CDR1 and CDR2 (germline): SNHLY, FYNNEI. CDR3 bases: TGTGCCAGCAGTGCCGGGGACAGAACTTTTAGCACAGATACGCAGTATTTT. Amino acids: CASSAGDRTFSTDTQYF. Supplemented by reference TRBV2 and TRBJ2-3, the full variable domain reads EPEVTQTPSHQVTQMGQEVILRCVPISNHLYFYWYRQILGQKVEFLVSFYNNEISEKSEIFDDQFSVERPDGSNFTLKIRSTKLEDSAMYFCASSAGDRTFSTDTQYFGPGTRLTVL.

J is TRBJ2-1 and V is TRBV27, with 7 bases identical to TRBD2. Germline-derived CDR1 and CDR2 are MNHEY and SMNVEV (reference sequence). Unmatched junction bases numbered 2, after V lost 4 bases and J lost 2 bases. This CDR3 spans 14 amino acids. The CDR3 reads CASSYRGAYNEQFF. The CDR3 nucleotides read TGTGCCAGCAGTTACCGGGGGGCCTACAATGAGCAGTTCTTC.

CDR3 in amino acids: CAWRSRGLGNEKLFF. For the CDR3, the DNA is TGTGCCTGGCGTTCGAGGGGGCTTGGTAATGAAAAACTGTTTTTT. The chain has TRBV30 and TRBJ1-4; 7 positions match TRBD1. Germline trimming cut 5 bases from V and 4 bases from J; bases unmatched to any gene: 10. This CDR3 contains 15 residues. Germline V CDR1 and CDR2: GTSNPN, SVGIG (reference sequence).

The J gene is TRBJ1-1, the V gene TRBV30; no definite D call. The CDR3 totals 14 residues. CDR1 and CDR2 (germline): GTSNPN, SVGIG (reference sequence). V lost 4 bases to trimming and J lost 11 bases, with 23 bases between them. CDR3 loop: CAWKERMGGSRAFF. As DNA, the CDR3 is TGTGCCTGGAAGGAACGGATGGGTGGGTCGAGGGCTTTCTTT.

This clone has a handful of counts. The chain joins TRBV25-1 to TRBJ1-2, with 7 bases fitting TRBD1. The ends lost 4 bases at V and 7 bases at J; junction bases unmatched: 3. Germline V gene data show CDR1 as MGHDK and CDR2 as SYGVNS. This CDR3 region has 12 residues. In nucleotides, the CDR3 is TGTGCCAGCAGTGGGACAGGAGGTGGCTACACCTTC. Its translation is CASSGTGGGYTF.

V is TRBV5-6 and J is TRBJ2-1; D may be TRBD2 (5 bases). CDR1 and CDR2 (germline): SGHDT, YYEEEE. Trimming took 4 bases from V and 2 from J, leaving 10 bases between them. The CDR3 covers 14 residues. The CDR3 DNA is TGTGCCAGCAGCCTTCCGGAGGCCTACAATGAGCAGTTCTTC. Translating it yields CASSLPEAYNEQFF.

This clone was recorded once. The gene calls are TRBV2 and TRBJ1-5; 8 nucleotides align to TRBD1. This CDR3 region has 18 residues. Germline CDR1 and CDR2: SNHLY and FYNNEI. Losses at the gene ends were 6 bases for V and 0 bases for J; bases not matched to a gene: 13. The DNA for the CDR3 is TGTGCCAGCAGCGATGCGGGCAGGGGGCCCTATAGCAATCAGCCCCAGCATTTT. The encoded protein is CASSDAGRGPYSNQPQHF. Filled out from reference TRBV2 and TRBJ1-5, the complete variable domain reads EPEVTQTPSHQVTQMGQEVILRCVPISNHLYFYWYRQILGQKVEFLVSFYNNEISEKSEIFDDQFSVERPDGSNFTLKIRSTKLEDSAMYFCASSDAGRGPYSNQPQHFGDGTRLSIL.

The rearrangement links TRBV4-2 to TRBJ2-1; 13 nucleotides line up with TRBD2. In germline, CDR1 is LGHNA, CDR2 YNFKEQ. The J segment lost 7 bases and the V segment lost 2 bases, leaving 2 bases of the junction unmatched. The CDR3 length is 15 residues. CDR3 nucleotides: TGTGCCAGCAGCCAACCGGGACTAGCGGGGAATGAGCAGTTCTTC. Translated, it gives CASSQPGLAGNEQFF.

At least ten counts were recorded for this clone. The gene calls are TRBV5-6 and TRBJ1-6; D is unresolved. The ends were cut back, 0 bases at V and 9 bases at J, with 13 bases in the middle. Germline CDR1 reads SGHDT; CDR2 reads YYEEEE. The CDR3 contains 15 residues. DNA for the CDR3: TGTGCCAGCAGCTTGGGGGGAGGGCAACGTTCACCCCTCCACTTT. Encoded protein: CASSLGGGQRSPLHF.

This chain uses TRBV11-2 with TRBJ2-2, with 8 bases lining up with TRBD1. The CDR3 is 14 residues long. Germline-derived CDR1 and CDR2 are SGHAT and FQNNGV. The trim removed 7 bases at V and 3 bases at J, leaving 4 bases unmatched. CDR3 region: CASTRDRHTGELFF. The DNA of the CDR3 is TGTGCCAGCACCCGGGACAGGCACACCGGGGAGCTGTTTTTT. Drawing the rest from reference TRBV11-2 and TRBJ2-2, the complete variable domain is EAGVAQSPRYKIIEKRQSVAFWCNPISGHATLYWYQQILGQGPKLLIQFQNNGVVDDSQLPKDRFSAERLKGVDSTLKIQPAKLEDSAVYLCASTRDRHTGELFFGEGSRLTVL.

The V and J genes are TRBV18 and TRBJ1-3, with 9 positions matching TRBD1. Germline assignment: CDR1 KGHSH and CDR2 LQKENI. The CDR3 has 18 residues. V lost 3 bases and J lost 0; bases outside the gene matches: 9. The chain's CDR3 is CASSPGQGRDSSGNTIYF. CDR3 nucleotides: TGTGCCAGCTCACCGGGACAGGGACGAGATAGCTCTGGAAACACCATATATTTT.

The rearrangement joins TRBV19 to TRBJ1-1; no clear D. Germline V gene sequence: CDR1 LNHDA, CDR2 SQIVND (reference sequence). CDR3 length: 14 amino acids. Trimming stripped 3 bases from V and 1 base from J, with 9 bases between. The CDR3 spells CASSILRANTEAFF. CDR3 nucleotides: TGTGCCAGTAGTATTCTTCGCGCGAACACTGAAGCTTTCTTT.

The chain recombines TRBV2 with TRBJ1-4; 9 bases line up with TRBD1. The CDR3 is 15 residues long. Losses at the gene ends were 8 bases for V and 0 bases for J; bases not matched to a gene: 4. Germline CDR1 reads SNHLY; CDR2 reads FYNNEI. The CDR3 region is CASGRTGATNEKLFF. In DNA, the CDR3 is TGTGCCAGCGGCCGGACAGGGGCAACTAATGAAAAACTGTTTTTT.

The chain is built from TRBV19 and TRBJ2-5, with D possibly being TRBD1 (6 bases). V was shortened by 1 base and J by 4 bases, with 13 bases between the two germline ends. The CDR3 contains 15 residues. The germline CDR1 and CDR2 sequences are LNHDA and SQIVND (reference sequence). CDR3 in amino acids: CASSIGLGARETQYF. Written as DNA, the CDR3 is TGTGCCAGTAGTATAGGGCTGGGGGCCCGAGAGACCCAGTACTTC.

The chain recombines TRBV30 with TRBJ1-2, with D perhaps TRBD1 (6 bases). V was pared by 2 bases and J by 4 bases, with 8 bases between. This CDR3 is built from 12 residues. The germline CDR1 and CDR2 sequences are GTSNPN and SVGIG (reference sequence). The CDR3: CAWSTGSYGYTF. The CDR3 nucleotides read TGTGCCTGGAGTACAGGGAGCTATGGCTACACCTTC.

The chain has TRBV6-5 and TRBJ1-1, with TRBD1 identical over 7 bases. The V gene's germline CDR1 is MNHEY and CDR2 SVGAGI. CDR3 length equals 13 residues. V shed 6 bases, J shed 8 bases, and the junction held 9 bases outside the gene matches. CDR3 DNA sequence: TGTGCCAGCAGACCGAACAGGGGCGGGGAAGCTTTCTTT. Protein sequence: CASRPNRGGEAFF.

The gene calls are TRBV5-6 and TRBJ2-7; 8 nucleotides line up with TRBD1. CDR3 length: 15 residues. Germline lookup yields CDR1 SGHDT and CDR2 YYEEEE. V shed 6 bases and J 2 bases; nucleotides not matched to a gene: 10. The CDR3 DNA sequence: TGTGCCAGCAACGGACGGACAGGGAGCGCCTACGAGCAGTACTTC. Its translation is CASNGRTGSAYEQYF.

This chain uses TRBV19 with TRBJ2-5; 8 positions agree with TRBD1. J was trimmed by 5 bases and V by 7 bases; bases with no gene match: 9. The CDR3 length is 14 residues. Germline CDR1 is LNHDA and CDR2 is SQIVND (reference sequence). The CDR3 region is CASKKGRGQETQYF. The CDR3, as DNA: TGTGCCAGTAAAAAGGGCAGGGGGCAGGAGACCCAGTACTTC.

This clone has a single count. The chain employs TRBV6-5 and TRBJ1-6; D is undetermined. The CDR3 loop spans 16 amino acids. Trimming took 2 bases from V and 9 from J, leaving 17 bases between them. Germline CDR1 reads MNHEY; CDR2 reads SVGAGI. The CDR3 protein is CASSYEGDPISSPLHF. CDR3 DNA: TGTGCCAGCAGTTACGAGGGCGATCCAATTAGTTCACCCCTCCACTTT.

The chain recombines TRBV10-3 with TRBJ1-2, with 7 bases that match TRBD1. In germline, CDR1 is ENHRY, CDR2 SYGVKD. The CDR3 sequence is 14 residues long. V shed 6 bases, J shed 5 bases, and the junction held 9 bases outside the gene matches. The CDR3: CAISQQGDRYGYTF. CDR3 DNA sequence: TGTGCCATCAGCCAGCAGGGGGATCGGTATGGCTACACCTTC.

The chain carries TRBV15 and TRBJ1-4; 9 bases are a match to TRBD1. Germline CDR1 and CDR2: LNHNV and YYDKDF (reference sequence). J was trimmed by 2 bases and V by 2 bases; bases with no gene match: 9. The CDR3 runs 18 residues. The CDR3 loop is CATSRQRWGQGTNEKLFF. DNA for the CDR3: TGTGCCACCAGCAGACAAAGGTGGGGACAGGGCACTAATGAAAAACTGTTTTTT.

The CDR3 spells CASSLGIVGHEQFF. The CDR3 nucleotides read TGCGCCAGCAGCTTAGGAATAGTGGGGCATGAGCAGTTCTTC. This chain uses TRBV5-1 with TRBJ2-1; possible D gene TRBD1, 5 bases. Germline values: CDR1 SGHRS, CDR2 YFSETQ. Between the trimmed V and J ends, which lost 2 bases and 8 bases, there was a span of 14 bases. The CDR3 has 14 residues.

This clone was picked up a small number of times. The chain carries TRBV4-1 and TRBJ1-2; D may be TRBD1 (5 bases). Trimming took 5 bases from V and 3 from J, leaving 13 bases between them. The CDR3 consists of 14 residues. Germline CDR1 is MGHRA and CDR2 is YSYEKL. CDR3 loop: CASSLNDRDYGYTF. CDR3 nucleotide sequence: TGCGCCAGCAGCTTAAACGACAGAGACTATGGCTACACCTTC.